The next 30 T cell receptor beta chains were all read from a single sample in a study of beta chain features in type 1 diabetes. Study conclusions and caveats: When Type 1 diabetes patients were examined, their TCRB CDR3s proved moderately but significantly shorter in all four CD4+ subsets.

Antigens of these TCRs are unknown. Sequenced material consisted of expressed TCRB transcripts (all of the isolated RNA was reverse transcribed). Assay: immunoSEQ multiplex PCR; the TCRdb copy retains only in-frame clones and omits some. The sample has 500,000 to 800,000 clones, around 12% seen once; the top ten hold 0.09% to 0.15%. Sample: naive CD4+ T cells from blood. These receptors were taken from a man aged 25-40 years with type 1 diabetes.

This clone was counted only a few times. CDR3 bases: TGCAGCGTTGATAAGGCGGCAGGGTTAGGCTACACCTTC. This sequence encodes CSVDKAAGLGYTF. V and J are TRBV29-1 and TRBJ1-2; D is possibly TRBD1 (5 bases). Germline V gene data show CDR1 as SQVTM and CDR2 as ANQGSEA. The CDR3 is 13 residues long. Deletions cut 3 bases from V and 8 bases from J, with 16 bases between.

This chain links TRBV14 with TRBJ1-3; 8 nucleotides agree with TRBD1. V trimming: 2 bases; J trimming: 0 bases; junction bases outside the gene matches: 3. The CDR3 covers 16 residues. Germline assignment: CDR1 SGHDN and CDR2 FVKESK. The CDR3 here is CASSQSGTGSGNTIYF. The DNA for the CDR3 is TGTGCCAGCAGCCAATCCGGGACAGGCTCTGGAAACACCATATATTTT.

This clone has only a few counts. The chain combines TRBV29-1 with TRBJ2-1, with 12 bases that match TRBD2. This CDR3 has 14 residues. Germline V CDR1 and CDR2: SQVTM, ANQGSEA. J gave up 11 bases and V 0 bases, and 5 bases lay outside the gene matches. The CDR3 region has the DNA TGCAGCGTTGAAGAATTGCTAGCGGGGGGGCAGCAGTTCTTC. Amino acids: CSVEELLAGGQQFF.

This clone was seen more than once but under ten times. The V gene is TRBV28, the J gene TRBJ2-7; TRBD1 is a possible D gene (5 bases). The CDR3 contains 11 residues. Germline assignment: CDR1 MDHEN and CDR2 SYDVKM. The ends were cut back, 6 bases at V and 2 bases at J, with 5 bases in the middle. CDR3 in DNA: TGTGCCAGCAGAGGGGCCTACGAGCAGTACTTC. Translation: CASRGAYEQYF.

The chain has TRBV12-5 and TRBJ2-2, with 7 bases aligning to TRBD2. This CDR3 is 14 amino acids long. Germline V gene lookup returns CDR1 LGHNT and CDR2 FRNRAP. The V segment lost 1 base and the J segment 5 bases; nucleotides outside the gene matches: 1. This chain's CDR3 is CASGLAAGTGELFF. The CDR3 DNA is TGTGCTAGTGGTTTGGCAGCGGGAACCGGGGAGCTGTTTTTT.

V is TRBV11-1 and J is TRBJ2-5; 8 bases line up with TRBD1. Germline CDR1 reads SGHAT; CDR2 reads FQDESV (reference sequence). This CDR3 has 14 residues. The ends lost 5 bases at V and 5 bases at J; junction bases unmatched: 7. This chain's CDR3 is CASSPADRAETQYF. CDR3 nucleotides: TGTGCCAGCAGCCCCGCGGACAGGGCCGAGACCCAGTACTTC.

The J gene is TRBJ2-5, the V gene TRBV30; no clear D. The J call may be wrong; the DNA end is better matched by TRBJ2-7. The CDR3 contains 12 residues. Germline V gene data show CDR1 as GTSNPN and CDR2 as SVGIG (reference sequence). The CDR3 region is CAWSLDSYEQYF. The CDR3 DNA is TGTGCCTGGAGCCTCGACTCCTACGAGCAGTACTTC.

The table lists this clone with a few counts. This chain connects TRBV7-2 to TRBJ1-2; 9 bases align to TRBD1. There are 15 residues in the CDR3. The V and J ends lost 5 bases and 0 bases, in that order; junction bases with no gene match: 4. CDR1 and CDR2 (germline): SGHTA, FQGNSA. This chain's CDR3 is CASSGRQGANYGYTF. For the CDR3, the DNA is TGTGCCAGCAGCGGAAGACAGGGGGCTAACTATGGCTACACCTTC.

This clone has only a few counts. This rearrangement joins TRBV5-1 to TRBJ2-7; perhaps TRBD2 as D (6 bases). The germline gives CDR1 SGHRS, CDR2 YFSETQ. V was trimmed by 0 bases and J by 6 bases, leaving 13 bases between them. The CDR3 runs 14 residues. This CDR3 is CASSLDSGFSEQYF. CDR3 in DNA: TGCGCCAGCAGCTTGGACAGCGGGTTCTCCGAGCAGTACTTC.

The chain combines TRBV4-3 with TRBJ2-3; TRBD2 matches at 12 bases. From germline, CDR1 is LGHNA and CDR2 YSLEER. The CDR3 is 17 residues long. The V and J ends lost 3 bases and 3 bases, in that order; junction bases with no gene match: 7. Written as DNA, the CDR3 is TGCGCCAGCAGCCAGGGACTAGCGGGCCCAAAGACAGATACGCAGTATTTT. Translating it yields CASSQGLAGPKTDTQYF.

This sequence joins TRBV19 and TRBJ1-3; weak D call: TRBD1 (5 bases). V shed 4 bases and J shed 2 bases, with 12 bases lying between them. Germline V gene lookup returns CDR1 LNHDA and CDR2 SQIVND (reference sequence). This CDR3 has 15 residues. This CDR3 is CASSSRVGPGNTIYF. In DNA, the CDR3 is TGTGCCAGTAGTAGCAGGGTAGGCCCTGGAAACACCATATATTTT.

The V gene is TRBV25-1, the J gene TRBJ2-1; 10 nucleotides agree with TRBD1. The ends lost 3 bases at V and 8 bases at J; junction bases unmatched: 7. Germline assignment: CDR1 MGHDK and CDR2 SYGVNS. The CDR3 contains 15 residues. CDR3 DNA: TGTGCCAGCAGTGAGACCGGGACAGGGGTGGATGAGCAGTTCTTC. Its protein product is CASSETGTGVDEQFF.

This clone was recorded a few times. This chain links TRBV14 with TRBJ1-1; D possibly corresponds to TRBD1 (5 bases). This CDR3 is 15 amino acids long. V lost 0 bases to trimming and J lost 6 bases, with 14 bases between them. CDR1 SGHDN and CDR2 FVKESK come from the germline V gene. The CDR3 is CASSQDARASAEAFF. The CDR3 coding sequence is TGTGCCAGCAGCCAAGATGCCAGGGCATCCGCTGAAGCTTTCTTT.

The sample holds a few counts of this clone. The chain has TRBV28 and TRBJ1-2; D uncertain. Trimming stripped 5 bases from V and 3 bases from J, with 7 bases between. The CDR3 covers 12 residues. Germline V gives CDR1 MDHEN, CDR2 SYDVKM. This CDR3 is CASSPQDYGYTF. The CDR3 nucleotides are TGTGCCAGCAGTCCGCAGGACTATGGCTACACCTTC.

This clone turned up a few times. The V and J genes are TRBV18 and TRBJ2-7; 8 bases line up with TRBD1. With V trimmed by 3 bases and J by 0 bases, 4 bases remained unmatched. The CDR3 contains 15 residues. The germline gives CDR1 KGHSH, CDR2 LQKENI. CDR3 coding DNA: TGTGCCAGCTCACCCGGGACAGGTCCCTCCTACGAGCAGTACTTC. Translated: CASSPGTGPSYEQYF.

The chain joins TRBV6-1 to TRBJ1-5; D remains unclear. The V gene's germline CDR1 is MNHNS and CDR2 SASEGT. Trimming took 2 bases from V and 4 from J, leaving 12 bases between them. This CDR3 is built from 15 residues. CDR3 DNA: TGTGCCAGCAGTGAAAGAACAACTGGGAATCAGCCCCAGCATTTT. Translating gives CASSERTTGNQPQHF.

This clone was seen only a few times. The CDR3 reads CASSGTSNTEAFF. Written as DNA, the CDR3 is TGTGCCAGCAGCGGGACATCGAACACTGAAGCTTTCTTT. The chain recombines TRBV9 with TRBJ1-1, with D tentatively TRBD1 (5 bases). From germline, CDR1 is SGDLS and CDR2 YYNGEE. V was trimmed by 3 bases and J by 1 base, leaving 7 bases between them. The length of the CDR3 is 13 residues.

In DNA, the CDR3 is TGTGCCAGCAGTCCTCAATCGGGACAGGGGCCCTACGAGCAGTACTTC. Amino acids: CASSPQSGQGPYEQYF. J is TRBJ2-7 and V is TRBV28; 10 positions match TRBD1. The germline gives CDR1 MDHEN, CDR2 SYDVKM. The CDR3 is made up of 16 amino acids. J gave up 2 bases and V 5 bases, and 9 bases lay outside the gene matches. Full variable domain (missing parts from reference TRBV28 and TRBJ2-7): DVKVTQSSRYLVKRTGEKVFLECVQDMDHENMFWYRQDPGLGLRLIYFSYDVKMKEKGDIPEGYSVSREKKERFSLILESASTNQTSMYLCASSPQSGQGPYEQYFGPGTRLTVT.

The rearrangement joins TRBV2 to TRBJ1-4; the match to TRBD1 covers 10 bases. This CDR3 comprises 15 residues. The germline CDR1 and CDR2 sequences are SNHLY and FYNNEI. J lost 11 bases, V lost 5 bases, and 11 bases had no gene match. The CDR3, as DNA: TGTGCCAGCAGTCTCCGAGGACAGGGGGGTTTGAAACTGTTTTTT. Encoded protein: CASSLRGQGGLKLFF. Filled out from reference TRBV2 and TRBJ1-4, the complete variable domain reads EPEVTQTPSHQVTQMGQEVILRCVPISNHLYFYWYRQILGQKVEFLVSFYNNEISEKSEIFDDQFSVERPDGSNFTLKIRSTKLEDSAMYFCASSLRGQGGLKLFFGSGTQLSVL.

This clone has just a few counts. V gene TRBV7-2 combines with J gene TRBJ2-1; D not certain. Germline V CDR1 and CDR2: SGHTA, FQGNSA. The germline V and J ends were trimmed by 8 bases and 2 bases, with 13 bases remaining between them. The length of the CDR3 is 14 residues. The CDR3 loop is CASLRSFPYNEQFF. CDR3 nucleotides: TGTGCCAGCCTACGGAGTTTCCCCTACAATGAGCAGTTCTTC. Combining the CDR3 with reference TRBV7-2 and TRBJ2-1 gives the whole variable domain GAGVSQSPSNKVTEKGKDVELRCDPISGHTALYWYRQSLGQGLEFLIYFQGNSAPDKSGLPSDRFSAERTGGSVSTLTIQRTQQEDSAVYLCASLRSFPYNEQFFGPGTRLTVL.

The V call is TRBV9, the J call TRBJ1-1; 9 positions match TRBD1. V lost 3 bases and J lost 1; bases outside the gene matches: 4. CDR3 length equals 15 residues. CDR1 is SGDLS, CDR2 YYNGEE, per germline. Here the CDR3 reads CASSAGQGTNTEAFF. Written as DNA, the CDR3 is TGTGCCAGCAGCGCCGGACAGGGGACGAACACTGAAGCTTTCTTT.

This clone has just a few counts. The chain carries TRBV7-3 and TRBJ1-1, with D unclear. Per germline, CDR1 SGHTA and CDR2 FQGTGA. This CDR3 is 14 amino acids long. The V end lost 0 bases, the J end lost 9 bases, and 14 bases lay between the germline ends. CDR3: CASSLTRLDLKAFF. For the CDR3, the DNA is TGTGCCAGCAGCTTAACCCGTCTCGACCTCAAAGCTTTCTTT.

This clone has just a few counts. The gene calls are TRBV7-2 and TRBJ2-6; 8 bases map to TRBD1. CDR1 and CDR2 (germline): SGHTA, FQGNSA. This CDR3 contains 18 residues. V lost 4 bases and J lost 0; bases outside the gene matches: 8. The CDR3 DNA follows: TGTGCCAGCAGCTCGACAGGGGACCCTAGCTCTGGGGCCAACGTCCTGACTTTC. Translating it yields CASSSTGDPSSGANVLTF.

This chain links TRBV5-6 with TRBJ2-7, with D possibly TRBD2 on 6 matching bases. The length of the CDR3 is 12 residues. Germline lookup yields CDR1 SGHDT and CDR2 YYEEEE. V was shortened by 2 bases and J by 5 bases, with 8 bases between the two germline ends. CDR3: CASSFRGNEQYF. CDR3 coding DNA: TGTGCCAGCAGCTTTCGGGGGAACGAGCAGTACTTC.

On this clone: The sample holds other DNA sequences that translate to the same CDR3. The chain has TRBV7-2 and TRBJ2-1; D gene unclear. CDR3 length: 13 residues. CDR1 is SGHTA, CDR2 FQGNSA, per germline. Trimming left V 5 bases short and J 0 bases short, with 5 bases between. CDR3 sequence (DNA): TGTGCCAGCAGCAGGGACTCCTACAATGAGCAGTTCTTC. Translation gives CASSRDSYNEQFF.

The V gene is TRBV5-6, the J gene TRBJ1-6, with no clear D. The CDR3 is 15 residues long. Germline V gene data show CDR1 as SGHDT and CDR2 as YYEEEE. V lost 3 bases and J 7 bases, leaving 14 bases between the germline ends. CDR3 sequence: CASSSAPGPNSPLHF. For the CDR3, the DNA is TGTGCCAGCAGCTCAGCACCGGGCCCGAATTCACCCCTCCACTTT.

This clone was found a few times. The CDR3 spells CASSPGTGVLRVIEQFF. CDR3 bases: TGTGCCAGCAGCCCTGGGACAGGGGTTTTACGGGTTATCGAGCAGTTCTTC. The chain has TRBV9 and TRBJ2-1, with 10 bases lining up with TRBD1. CDR1 is SGDLS, CDR2 YYNGEE, per germline. The CDR3 sequence is 17 residues long. Trimming cost V 4 bases and J 10 bases; bases outside gene matches: 17.

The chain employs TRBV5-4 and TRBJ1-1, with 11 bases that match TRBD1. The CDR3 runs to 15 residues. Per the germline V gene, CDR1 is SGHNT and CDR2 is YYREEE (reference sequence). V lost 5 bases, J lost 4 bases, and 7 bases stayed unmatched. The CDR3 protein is CASRPQGTGGTEAFF. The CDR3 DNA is TGTGCCAGCAGACCGCAGGGGACAGGGGGCACTGAAGCTTTCTTT.

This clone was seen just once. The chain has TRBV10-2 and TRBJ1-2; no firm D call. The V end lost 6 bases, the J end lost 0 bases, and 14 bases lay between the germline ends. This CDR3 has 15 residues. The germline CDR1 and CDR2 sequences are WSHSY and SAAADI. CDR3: CASRESGSTNYGYTF. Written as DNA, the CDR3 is TGCGCCAGCAGGGAAAGTGGCAGTACTAACTATGGCTACACCTTC.

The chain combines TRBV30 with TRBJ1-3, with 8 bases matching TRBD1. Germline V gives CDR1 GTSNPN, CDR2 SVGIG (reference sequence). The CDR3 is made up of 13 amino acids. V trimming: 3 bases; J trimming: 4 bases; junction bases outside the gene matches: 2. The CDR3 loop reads CAWRAGGGNTIYF. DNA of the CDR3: TGTGCCTGGAGAGCAGGGGGCGGAAACACCATATATTTT. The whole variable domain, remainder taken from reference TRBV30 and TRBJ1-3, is SQTIHQWPATLVQPVGSPLSLECTVEGTSNPNLYWYRQAAGRGLQLLFYSVGIGQISSEVPQNLSASRPQDRQFILSSKKLLLSDSGFYLCAWRAGGGNTIYFGEGSWLTVV.